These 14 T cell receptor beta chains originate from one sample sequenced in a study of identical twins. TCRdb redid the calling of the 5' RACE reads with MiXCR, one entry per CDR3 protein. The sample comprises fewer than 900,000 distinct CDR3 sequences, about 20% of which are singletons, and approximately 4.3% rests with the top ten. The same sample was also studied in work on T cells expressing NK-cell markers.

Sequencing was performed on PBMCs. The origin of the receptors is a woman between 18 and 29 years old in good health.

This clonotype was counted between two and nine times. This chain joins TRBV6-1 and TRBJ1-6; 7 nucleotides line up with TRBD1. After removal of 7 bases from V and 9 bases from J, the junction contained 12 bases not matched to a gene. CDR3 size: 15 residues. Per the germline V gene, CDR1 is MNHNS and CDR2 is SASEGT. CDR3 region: CASTSDRAVVSPLHF. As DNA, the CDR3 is TGTGCCAGCACCTCCGACAGGGCAGTTGTTTCACCCCTCCACTTT.

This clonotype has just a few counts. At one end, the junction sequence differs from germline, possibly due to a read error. The DNA of the CDR3 is TGTGCTAGTGGGGGACAGAAATCGGGACTTTACTATGGCTACACTTTC. Protein product: CASGGQKSGLYYGYTF. The chain recombines TRBV12-5 with TRBJ1-2, with 7 bases identical to TRBD1. From germline, CDR1 is LGHNT and CDR2 FRNRAP. The CDR3 runs 16 residues.

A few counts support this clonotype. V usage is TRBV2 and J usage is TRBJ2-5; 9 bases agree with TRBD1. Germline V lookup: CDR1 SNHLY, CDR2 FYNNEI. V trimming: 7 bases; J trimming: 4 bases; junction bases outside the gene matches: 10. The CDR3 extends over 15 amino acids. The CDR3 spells CASTIYRGRRETQYF. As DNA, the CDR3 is TGTGCCAGCACTATCTACAGGGGGCGCAGAGAGACCCAGTACTTC.

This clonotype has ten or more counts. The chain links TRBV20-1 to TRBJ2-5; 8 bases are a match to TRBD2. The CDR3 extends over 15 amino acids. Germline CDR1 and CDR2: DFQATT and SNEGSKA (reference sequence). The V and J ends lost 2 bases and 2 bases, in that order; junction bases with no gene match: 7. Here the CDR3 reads CSARIPGGRQETQYF. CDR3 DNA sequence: TGCAGTGCTAGAATACCGGGGGGGCGGCAAGAGACCCAGTACTTC.

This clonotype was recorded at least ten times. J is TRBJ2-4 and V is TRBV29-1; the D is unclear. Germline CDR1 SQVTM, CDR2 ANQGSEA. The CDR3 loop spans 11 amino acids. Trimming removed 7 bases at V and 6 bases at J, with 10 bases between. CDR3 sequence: CSAKSSNIQYF. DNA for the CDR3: TGCAGCGCTAAGAGCTCAAACATTCAGTACTTC.

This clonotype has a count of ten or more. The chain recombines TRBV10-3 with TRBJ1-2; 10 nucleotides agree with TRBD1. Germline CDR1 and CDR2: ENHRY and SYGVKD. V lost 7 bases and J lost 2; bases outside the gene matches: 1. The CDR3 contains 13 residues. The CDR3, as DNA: TGTGCCATCACGGGACAGGGGAACTATGGCTACACCTTC. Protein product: CAITGQGNYGYTF.

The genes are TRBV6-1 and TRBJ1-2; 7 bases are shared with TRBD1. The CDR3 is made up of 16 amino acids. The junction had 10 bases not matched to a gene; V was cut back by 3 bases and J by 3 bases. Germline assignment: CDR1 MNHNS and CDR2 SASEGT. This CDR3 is CASSDSYDRADYGYTF. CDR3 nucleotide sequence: TGTGCCAGCAGTGATTCCTACGACAGGGCCGACTATGGCTACACCTTC.

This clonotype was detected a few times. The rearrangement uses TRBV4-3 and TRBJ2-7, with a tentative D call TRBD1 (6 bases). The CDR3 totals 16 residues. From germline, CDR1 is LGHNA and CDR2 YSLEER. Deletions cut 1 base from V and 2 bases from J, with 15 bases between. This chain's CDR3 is CASSQGEGGMTYEQYF. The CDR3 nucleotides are TGCGCCAGCAGCCAAGGAGAAGGGGGAATGACCTACGAGCAGTACTTC.

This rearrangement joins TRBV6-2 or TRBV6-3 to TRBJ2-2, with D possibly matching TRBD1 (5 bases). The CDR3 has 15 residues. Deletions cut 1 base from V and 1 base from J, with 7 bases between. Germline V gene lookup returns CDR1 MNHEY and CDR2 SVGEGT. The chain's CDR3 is CASSYWQGNTGELFF. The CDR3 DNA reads TGTGCCAGCAGTTACTGGCAGGGGAACACCGGGGAGCTGTTTTTT.

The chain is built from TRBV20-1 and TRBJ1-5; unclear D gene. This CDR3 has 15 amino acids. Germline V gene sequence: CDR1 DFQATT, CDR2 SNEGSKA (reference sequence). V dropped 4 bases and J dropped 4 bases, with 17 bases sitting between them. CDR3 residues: CSATPGGGGNQPQHF. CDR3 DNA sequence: TGCAGTGCTACGCCGGGAGGCGGAGGGAATCAGCCCCAGCATTTT.

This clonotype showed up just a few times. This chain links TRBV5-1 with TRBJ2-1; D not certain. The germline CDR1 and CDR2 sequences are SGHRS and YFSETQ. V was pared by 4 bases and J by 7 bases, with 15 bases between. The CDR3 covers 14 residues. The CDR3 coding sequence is TGCGCCAGCAGCCTTGCGCAGGCCCAGAATGAGCAGTTCTTC. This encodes CASSLAQAQNEQFF.

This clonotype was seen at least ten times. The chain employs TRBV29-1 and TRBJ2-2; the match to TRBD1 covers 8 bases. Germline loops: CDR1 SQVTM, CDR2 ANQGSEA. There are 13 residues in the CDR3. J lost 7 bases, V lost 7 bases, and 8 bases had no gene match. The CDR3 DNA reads TGCAGCGCATCCCGGACAGGGAACGGGGAGCTGTTTTTT. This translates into CSASRTGNGELFF.

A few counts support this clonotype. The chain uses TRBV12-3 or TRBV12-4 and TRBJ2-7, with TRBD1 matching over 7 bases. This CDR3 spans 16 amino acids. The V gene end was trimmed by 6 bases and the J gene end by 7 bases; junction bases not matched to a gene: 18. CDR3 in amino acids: CASRSRPGQTLGEQYF. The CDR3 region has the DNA TGTGCCAGCAGATCACGCCCGGGACAGACCCTTGGGGAGCAGTACTTC.

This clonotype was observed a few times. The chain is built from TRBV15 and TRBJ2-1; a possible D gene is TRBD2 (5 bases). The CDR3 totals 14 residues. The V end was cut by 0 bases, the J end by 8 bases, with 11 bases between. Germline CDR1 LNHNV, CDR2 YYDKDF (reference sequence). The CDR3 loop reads CATSREVRGDEQFF. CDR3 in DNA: TGTGCCACCAGCAGAGAGGTCCGGGGTGATGAGCAGTTCTTC.